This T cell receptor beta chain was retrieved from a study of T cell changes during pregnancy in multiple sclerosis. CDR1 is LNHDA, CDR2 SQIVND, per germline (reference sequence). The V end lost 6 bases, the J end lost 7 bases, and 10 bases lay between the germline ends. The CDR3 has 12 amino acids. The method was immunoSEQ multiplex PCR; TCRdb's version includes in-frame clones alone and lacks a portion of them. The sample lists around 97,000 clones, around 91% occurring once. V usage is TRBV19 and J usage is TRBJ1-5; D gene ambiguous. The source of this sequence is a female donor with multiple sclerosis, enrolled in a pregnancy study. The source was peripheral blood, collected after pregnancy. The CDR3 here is CASSPTTQPQHF. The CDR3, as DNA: TGTGCCAGTAGCCCAACTACACAGCCCCAGCATTTT.